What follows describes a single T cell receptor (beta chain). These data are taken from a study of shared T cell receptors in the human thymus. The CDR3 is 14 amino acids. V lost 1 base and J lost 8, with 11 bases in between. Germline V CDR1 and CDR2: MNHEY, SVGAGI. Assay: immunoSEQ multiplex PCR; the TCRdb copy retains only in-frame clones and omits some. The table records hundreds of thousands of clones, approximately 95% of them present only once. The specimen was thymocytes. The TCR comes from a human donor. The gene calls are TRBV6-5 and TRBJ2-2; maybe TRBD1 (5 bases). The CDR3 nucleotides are TGTGCCAGCAGTTACTGGCAAAAGGGGGGGGAGCTGTTTTTT. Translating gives CASSYWQKGGELFF.